This T cell receptor beta chain originates from a study of T cell responses to AZD1222 COVID-19 vaccine. Germline CDR1 is SGHRS and CDR2 is YFSETQ. J lost 8 bases, V lost 0 bases, and 3 bases had no gene match. The CDR3 length is 15 residues. Pooling of second doses given at about 4 or about 12 weeks was done. TCRdb keeps only in-frame clones here, not all; method: immunoSEQ multiplex PCR. Among roughly 84,000 clones listed, around nine tenths were seen once. Study results and limitations: The reported proportion of spike-specific TCRs targeting unmutated variant regions was nearly half. There were mostly white British donors and more females than males, and clonal diversity was possibly underestimated.

A remark on this clone: Its antigen is as yet unknown.

This sample comprised peripheral blood, obtained 28 days after the second AZD1222 dose. This sequence joins TRBV5-1 and TRBJ2-1; 12 positions agree with TRBD2. This sequence was found in an adult who received the AZD1222 COVID-19 vaccine. DNA for the CDR3: TGCGCCAGCAGCTTGGAGGGACTAGCGGGCGATGAGCAGTTCTTC. Amino acids: CASSLEGLAGDEQFF.